A single sample is the source of the 24 T cell receptor beta chains below, sequenced in a study of early T cells in non-severe SARS-CoV-2 infection. TCRdb passed the 5' RACE reads through MiXCR, listing each CDR3 protein once. Found here are some 38,000 distinct CDR3 sequences, 3.5% to 5% of them singletons; the top ten hold about a sixth. The sequenced material came from whole blood. The receptors derive from an adult who was a healthcare worker with PCR-confirmed SARS-CoV-2 infection or an uninfected control (not recorded which).

The V and J genes are TRBV30 and TRBJ1-3; D is unclear. The CDR3 sequence is 15 residues long. Germline CDR1 GTSNPN, CDR2 SVGIG (reference sequence). V gave up 0 bases and J gave up 4 bases, with 13 bases separating them. The CDR3 reads CAWSVEDLKGNTIYF. The DNA for the CDR3 is TGTGCCTGGAGTGTAGAGGATCTTAAGGGAAACACCATATATTTT.

This clonotype showed up just a few times. This sequence joins TRBV10-1 and TRBJ2-2; no definite D call. The ends were cut back, 9 bases at V and 5 bases at J, with 16 bases in the middle. The CDR3 is made up of 14 amino acids. Germline V gene lookup returns CDR1 WNHNN and CDR2 SYGVQD (reference sequence). The CDR3 DNA reads TGCGCCAGTACGAGAGCCCTACGAACCGGGGAGCTGTTTTTT. Its translation is CASTRALRTGELFF.

This clonotype was counted ten times or more. The CDR3 loop is CASSYPDMSFPSYEQYF. In DNA, the CDR3 is TGTGCCAGCAGTTACCCCGATATGTCCTTCCCCTCCTACGAGCAGTACTTC. This chain links TRBV6-2 or TRBV6-3 with TRBJ2-7; D gene unclear. Trimming took off 2 bases at V and 0 bases at J, with 17 bases between the two ends. CDR3 length: 17 amino acids. Germline CDR1 reads MNHEY; CDR2 reads SVGEGT.

This clonotype was observed many times. This chain links TRBV20-1 with TRBJ2-5; TRBD2 agrees at 13 bases. The germline V gene has CDR1 DFQATT and CDR2 SNEGSKA (reference sequence). The CDR3 runs to 18 residues. With V trimmed by 3 bases and J by 0 bases, 10 bases remained unmatched. CDR3 sequence reads: CSASLLGLAGVYQETQYF. CDR3 coding DNA: TGCAGTGCTAGCCTTCTCGGACTAGCGGGGGTATACCAAGAGACCCAGTACTTC.

The table lists this clonotype with many counts. V and J are TRBV5-1 and TRBJ1-1, with D perhaps TRBD1 (6 bases). V shed 2 bases and J shed 6 bases, with 17 bases lying between them. The germline V gene has CDR1 SGHRS and CDR2 YFSETQ. This CDR3 is built from 15 residues. CDR3 DNA sequence: TGCGCCAGCAGCTTCCGGGACACATTTTTCTCTGAAGCTTTCTTT. It codes for CASSFRDTFFSEAFF.

The CDR3 is CAWRGLAGGTDTQYF. Here the CDR3 DNA reads TGTGCCTGGAGGGGACTAGCGGGGGGCACAGATACGCAGTATTTT. This chain joins TRBV30 and TRBJ2-3; 14 positions match TRBD2. Trimming removed 3 bases from V and 1 base from J; junction bases left unmatched: 0. Germline values: CDR1 GTSNPN, CDR2 SVGIG (reference sequence). This CDR3 has 15 residues.

This clonotype occurred many times. This chain connects TRBV6-6 to TRBJ1-1; TRBD1 might be the D (5 bases). This CDR3 contains 14 residues. Germline V gene sequence: CDR1 MNHNY, CDR2 SVGAGI (reference sequence). Trimming left V 2 bases short and J 2 bases short, with 9 bases between. The CDR3 sequence is CASSYGGKNTEAFF. CDR3 coding DNA: TGTGCCAGCAGTTACGGGGGGAAAAACACTGAAGCTTTCTTT.

The table lists this clonotype with many counts. The rearrangement joins TRBV20-1 to TRBJ2-7; TRBD2 matches at 12 bases. The trim removed 0 bases at V and 4 bases at J, leaving 7 bases unmatched. Per the germline V gene, CDR1 is DFQATT and CDR2 is SNEGSKA (reference sequence). The CDR3 loop spans 16 amino acids. This CDR3 is CSARDLAGGRRYEQYF. Written as DNA, the CDR3 is TGCAGTGCTAGAGATCTAGCGGGGGGGCGCAGGTACGAGCAGTACTTC.

This clonotype was detected ten times or more. The V and J genes are TRBV10-3 and TRBJ2-7; D not certain. Germline V gene lookup returns CDR1 ENHRY and CDR2 SYGVKD. Trimming took 0 bases from V and 3 from J, leaving 6 bases between them. This CDR3 spans 13 amino acids. The CDR3 loop reads CAISESILYEQYF. CDR3 bases: TGTGCCATCAGTGAGTCGATTCTCTACGAGCAGTACTTC.

This chain uses TRBV7-2 with TRBJ2-5; D unresolved. This CDR3 spans 13 amino acids. The germline V and J ends were trimmed by 0 bases and 5 bases, with 7 bases remaining between them. From germline, CDR1 is SGHTA and CDR2 FQGNSA. The CDR3 is CASSLAQMETQYF. The DNA of the CDR3 is TGTGCCAGCAGCTTAGCGCAGATGGAGACCCAGTACTTC.

The rearrangement uses TRBV5-4 and TRBJ2-6, with 7 bases lining up with TRBD2. CDR3 length equals 17 residues. Germline V gene sequence: CDR1 SGHNT, CDR2 YYREEE (reference sequence). After removal of 2 bases from V and 0 bases from J, the junction contained 5 bases not matched to a gene. CDR3: CASSFLGLVSGANVLTF. CDR3 DNA sequence: TGTGCCAGCAGCTTTCTCGGACTAGTCTCTGGGGCCAACGTCCTGACTTTC.

As DNA, the CDR3 is TGTGCCAGCACCCCCGGGGCAGCCCCGAACACTGAAGCTTTCTTT. It is translated as CASTPGAAPNTEAFF. The V and J genes are TRBV19 and TRBJ1-1, with a weak D call TRBD1 (5 bases). The CDR3 contains 15 residues. The germline V gene encodes CDR1 LNHDA and CDR2 SQIVND (reference sequence). The ends were cut back, 9 bases at V and 1 base at J, with 18 bases in the middle.

This clonotype has a handful of counts. The rearrangement uses TRBV19 and TRBJ2-1; TRBD2 matches at 13 bases. The CDR3 extends over 15 amino acids. The germline V gene encodes CDR1 LNHDA and CDR2 SQIVND (reference sequence). J lost 13 bases, V lost 4 bases, and 10 bases had no gene match. The CDR3 DNA sequence: TGTGCCAGTAGTACCCGGACTAGCGGGGGTCTCGGACAGTTCTTC. Translation: CASSTRTSGGLGQFF.

There are many counts of this clonotype. CDR3 sequence: CASSLKPGARWYGYTF. In DNA, the CDR3 is TGCGCCAGCAGCCTAAAGCCGGGGGCGCGTTGGTATGGCTACACCTTC. V is TRBV4-1 and J is TRBJ1-2, with a weak D call TRBD1 (6 bases). The V gene lost 4 bases and the J gene lost 5 bases, with 20 bases spanning the gap. The CDR3 spans 16 residues. From germline, CDR1 is MGHRA and CDR2 YSYEKL.

This clonotype has ten or more counts. This chain uses TRBV27 with TRBJ1-2; D is undetermined. Germline CDR1 reads MNHEY; CDR2 reads SMNVEV (reference sequence). CDR3 length: 19 amino acids. V lost 1 base and J 0 bases, leaving 21 bases between the germline ends. The CDR3 spells CASSLLWSPKQEANYGYTF. In DNA form, the CDR3 reads TGTGCCAGCAGTTTATTATGGAGTCCGAAGCAAGAAGCTAACTATGGCTACACCTTC.

This clonotype was recorded many times. The chain carries TRBV30 and TRBJ2-1; 13 nucleotides match TRBD2. V trimming: 1 base; J trimming: 9 bases; junction bases outside the gene matches: 3. The CDR3 runs 14 residues. Germline V gives CDR1 GTSNPN, CDR2 SVGIG (reference sequence). CDR3 nucleotide sequence: TGTGCCTGGAGTGGACTAGCGGGGGGCGGTGAGCAGTTCTTC. Protein product: CAWSGLAGGGEQFF.

The chain uses TRBV29-1 and TRBJ2-3; D is unresolved. The germline gives CDR1 SQVTM, CDR2 ANQGSEA. Trimming left V 5 bases short and J 2 bases short, with 11 bases between. This CDR3 is 13 amino acids long. The CDR3 DNA follows: TGCAGCGTTAGGAGAGGTAACACAGATACGCAGTATTTT. Its protein is CSVRRGNTDTQYF.

This clonotype was recorded at least ten times. The chain links TRBV20-1 to TRBJ2-3; D perhaps matches TRBD2 (7 bases). Germline CDR1 and CDR2: DFQATT and SNEGSKA (reference sequence). Trimming took off 1 base at V and 2 bases at J, with 10 bases between the two ends. The CDR3 consists of 14 residues. The CDR3 nucleotides read TGCAGTGCTAGAGGGGCGGGGGCCACAGATACGCAGTATTTT. Translating it yields CSARGAGATDTQYF.

This clonotype was counted ten times or more. This chain joins TRBV5-1 and TRBJ2-3; D is tentatively TRBD1 or TRBD2 (5 bases each). The V gene lost 4 bases and the J gene lost 1 base, with 10 bases spanning the gap. Germline V gene lookup returns CDR1 SGHRS and CDR2 YFSETQ. The CDR3 has 14 amino acids. The CDR3 nucleotides are TGCGCCAGCAGCCCACGGGACGGCACAGATACGCAGTATTTT. It is translated as CASSPRDGTDTQYF.

The chain uses TRBV18 and TRBJ1-2; the match to TRBD1 covers 9 bases. The CDR3 covers 13 residues. Germline values: CDR1 KGHSH, CDR2 LQKENI. Losses at the gene ends were 2 bases for V and 6 bases for J; bases not matched to a gene: 1. DNA of the CDR3: TGTGCCAGCTCACCAGACAGGGGGAATGGCTACACCTTC. It codes for CASSPDRGNGYTF.

This clonotype has a count of ten or more. The CDR3 region is CASSLDSLEQYF. The CDR3 coding sequence is TGTGCCAGCTCCCTCGACTCACTCGAGCAGTACTTC. This chain uses TRBV18 with TRBJ2-7; D call uncertain. Germline V gene sequence: CDR1 KGHSH, CDR2 LQKENI. The CDR3 covers 12 residues. Trimming pared 6 bases from V and 6 bases from J, leaving 12 bases between.

This chain joins TRBV25-1 and TRBJ1-6; D is unclear. The germline V and J ends were trimmed by 2 bases and 10 bases, with 9 bases remaining between them. The CDR3 extends over 13 amino acids. Germline V gene lookup returns CDR1 MGHDK and CDR2 SYGVNS. The CDR3 nucleotides read TGTGCCAGCAGTGAAAGAACATACTCACCCCTCCACTTT. This sequence encodes CASSERTYSPLHF.

Judged by abundance, this clonotype is medium-sized. The rearrangement links TRBV12-3 or TRBV12-4 to TRBJ2-3, with D unclear. V was shortened by 2 bases and J by 3 bases, with 9 bases between the two germline ends. This CDR3 region has 14 residues. CDR3 bases: TGTGCCAGCAGTTTAAACAGCTTAACAGATACGCAGTATTTT. Its protein product is CASSLNSLTDTQYF.

This clonotype was seen at least ten times. The genes are TRBV29-1 and TRBJ1-5; 7 bases line up with TRBD1. V was pared by 4 bases and J by 9 bases, with 9 bases of the junction left unmatched. Germline V gene sequence: CDR1 SQVTM, CDR2 ANQGSEA. The length of the CDR3 is 13 residues. The CDR3 loop is CSVGQGQGRPQHF. The DNA of the CDR3 is TGCAGCGTTGGACAGGGCCAAGGGAGGCCCCAGCATTTT.